The 28 T cell receptor beta chains below come from one sample, sequenced in a study of T cell responses to AZD1222 COVID-19 vaccine. Only in-frame clones appear in the TCRdb table, and some are missing; sequencing was by immunoSEQ multiplex PCR. This table has over 95,000 clones, about 86% appearing once. The starting material was peripheral blood, obtained on day 0 of AZD1222 vaccination. The receptors were sampled from an adult in good health.

The sample holds one count of this clone. The J gene is TRBJ2-7, the V gene TRBV7-9; 11 bases map to TRBD1. The CDR3 extends over 14 amino acids. J was trimmed by 4 bases and V by 5 bases; bases with no gene match: 4. Looked up from germline, CDR1 is SEHNR and CDR2 is FQNEAQ (reference sequence). CDR3 nucleotides: TGTGCCAGCAGCCTCGGACAGGGGGCTTACGAGCAGTACTTC. Residues: CASSLGQGAYEQYF. Full variable domain (remainder filled in from reference TRBV7-9 and TRBJ2-7): DTGVSQNPRHKITKRGQNVTFRCDPISEHNRLYWYRQTLGQGPEFLTYFQNEAQLEKSRLLSDRFSAERPKGSFSTLEIQRTEQGDSAMYLCASSLGQGAYEQYFGPGTRLTVT.

V gene TRBV5-1 combines with J gene TRBJ1-6; D possibly corresponds to TRBD1 (5 bases). The V end was cut by 4 bases, the J end by 10 bases, with 27 bases between. The CDR3 runs to 18 residues. Per the germline V gene, CDR1 is SGHRS and CDR2 is YFSETQ. The CDR3 region is CASSKTTAAGLLGSPLHF. The CDR3 DNA follows: TGCGCCAGCAGCAAAACGACAGCCGCCGGCCTTCTAGGATCACCCCTCCACTTT. Using reference TRBV5-1 and TRBJ1-6 for the parts outside the CDR3, the full variable domain is KAGVTQTPRYLIKTRGQQVTLSCSPISGHRSVSWYQQTPGQGLQFLFEYFSETQRNKGNFPGRFSGRQFSNSRSEMNVSTLELGDSALYLCASSKTTAAGLLGSPLHFGNGTRLTVT.

The rearrangement links TRBV6-6 to TRBJ1-1; D is undetermined. Germline CDR1 is MNHNY and CDR2 is SVGAGI (reference sequence). The CDR3 totals 14 residues. Trimming stripped 2 bases from V and 1 base from J, with 8 bases between. In nucleotides, the CDR3 is TGTGCCAGCAGTTACATGACGGAGAACACTGAAGCTTTCTTT. Protein product: CASSYMTENTEAFF.

The CDR3 region has the DNA TGCAGTGCTAGTTTAGCGGACAGCACAGATACGCAGTATTTT. Translating it yields CSASLADSTDTQYF. The V gene is TRBV20-1, the J gene TRBJ2-3; maybe TRBD2 (6 bases). The V gene lost 3 bases and the J gene lost 0 bases, with 10 bases spanning the gap. Germline V gives CDR1 DFQATT, CDR2 SNEGSKA (reference sequence). The CDR3 length is 14 residues.

The chain has TRBV6-1 and TRBJ2-5; 11 bases map to TRBD2. The CDR3 totals 16 residues. Germline values: CDR1 MNHNS, CDR2 SASEGT. J gave up 0 bases and V 2 bases, and 2 bases lay outside the gene matches. The CDR3 loop reads CASSESSGGYQETQYF. CDR3 DNA sequence: TGTGCCAGCAGTGAATCTAGCGGGGGGTACCAAGAGACCCAGTACTTC.

The chain carries TRBV9 and TRBJ2-3; D unclear. The germline gives CDR1 SGDLS, CDR2 YYNGEE. The V gene lost 3 bases and the J gene lost 10 bases, with 21 bases spanning the gap. The CDR3 is 15 residues long. CDR3 in amino acids: CASSAPRPRGEAQYF. The CDR3 nucleotides read TGTGCCAGCAGCGCCCCCCGACCCCGCGGTGAGGCGCAGTATTTT.

The chain employs TRBV10-3 and TRBJ1-3, with D possibly matching TRBD1 (5 bases). This CDR3 comprises 16 residues. Germline lookup yields CDR1 ENHRY and CDR2 SYGVKD. The ends were cut back, 6 bases at V and 3 bases at J, with 18 bases in the middle. CDR3 nucleotide sequence: TGTGCCATCAGCCAAGCAGCCACAGGTGGTGGAAACACCATATATTTT. It is translated as CAISQAATGGGNTIYF.

The rearrangement uses TRBV19 and TRBJ2-1; 8 nucleotides agree with TRBD2. CDR1 and CDR2 (germline): LNHDA, SQIVND (reference sequence). The trim removed 3 bases at V and 7 bases at J, leaving 8 bases unmatched. The CDR3 spans 15 residues. In DNA form, the CDR3 reads TGTGCCAGTAGTATCGGAGCGGGAGTAGGAAATGAGCAGTTCTTC. The encoded protein is CASSIGAGVGNEQFF.

The J gene is TRBJ2-7, the V gene TRBV28; D possibly corresponds to TRBD2 (7 bases). V dropped 8 bases and J dropped 4 bases, with 15 bases sitting between them. The CDR3 extends over 13 amino acids. CDR1 is MDHEN, CDR2 SYDVKM, per germline. CDR3 residues: CASGGGAVYEQYF. CDR3 in DNA: TGTGCCAGCGGAGGGGGGGCTGTGTACGAGCAGTACTTC.

The V and J genes are TRBV7-5 and TRBJ2-2. TRBV7-5 is marked as a pseudogene. The length of the CDR3 is 15 residues. CDR3 sequence (DNA): TGTGCCAGAAGCTTAGGGGGGGCTTGCACCGGGGAGCTGTTTTTT. Residues: CARSLGGACTGELFF.

The chain carries TRBV7-9 and TRBJ1-6; D is undetermined. V was cut by 1 base and J by 8 bases, with 3 bases left in between. Per the germline V gene, CDR1 is SEHNR and CDR2 is FQNEAQ (reference sequence). The CDR3 length is 12 residues. CDR3 sequence: CASSLGDSPLHF. The CDR3 nucleotides read TGTGCCAGCAGCTTAGGAGATTCACCCCTCCACTTT.

The V gene is TRBV6-2 or TRBV6-3, the J gene TRBJ2-1; 8 bases are a match to TRBD2. CDR1 and CDR2 (germline): MNHEY, SVGEGT. The CDR3 runs to 15 residues. Trimming at V came to 2 bases and at J to 4 bases, leaving 4 bases not matched to a gene. In DNA, the CDR3 is TGTGCCAGCAGTTACGCGAGACTAGCGTACAATGAGCAGTTCTTC. It is translated as CASSYARLAYNEQFF.

The chain has TRBV9 and TRBJ2-1; D gene ambiguous. This CDR3 region has 15 residues. Germline V gene sequence: CDR1 SGDLS, CDR2 YYNGEE. The V and J ends lost 0 bases and 6 bases respectively, with 13 bases between them. CDR3 sequence: CASSVGGSSTNEQFF. CDR3 nucleotides: TGTGCCAGCAGCGTAGGGGGATCGAGCACCAATGAGCAGTTCTTC.

V is TRBV5-4 and J is TRBJ1-5, with D possibly matching TRBD1 (6 bases). Germline V gene sequence: CDR1 SGHNT, CDR2 YYREEE (reference sequence). The CDR3 is made up of 14 amino acids. V was trimmed by 0 bases and J by 8 bases, leaving 12 bases between them. The CDR3 here is CASSLDRDLEPQHF. For the CDR3, the DNA is TGTGCCAGCAGCTTGGACAGGGATTTGGAGCCCCAGCATTTT.

The genes are TRBV28 and TRBJ1-2, with TRBD1 matching over 8 bases. After removal of 6 bases from V and 4 bases from J, the junction contained 7 bases not matched to a gene. CDR3 length equals 14 residues. CDR1 and CDR2 (germline): MDHEN, SYDVKM. The CDR3: CASRGQGGLYGYTF. CDR3 coding DNA: TGTGCCAGCAGAGGACAGGGAGGCCTCTATGGCTACACCTTC.

The V call is TRBV5-1, the J call TRBJ2-1; D remains ambiguous. The CDR3 contains 14 residues. The V and J ends lost 2 bases and 8 bases respectively, with 14 bases between them. Germline lookup yields CDR1 SGHRS and CDR2 YFSETQ. The CDR3 region is CASSFGRRLHEQFF. CDR3 nucleotide sequence: TGCGCCAGCAGCTTCGGGCGCCGTCTTCATGAGCAGTTCTTC.

The chain couples TRBV5-1 to TRBJ1-1; D ambiguous. CDR1 is SGHRS, CDR2 YFSETQ, per germline. V dropped 0 bases and J dropped 3 bases, with 6 bases sitting between them. The CDR3 sequence is 13 residues long. CDR3 bases: TGCGCCAGCAGCTTGGAGGCCGACACTGAAGCTTTCTTT. This codes for CASSLEADTEAFF.

This clone occurred once. The chain combines TRBV2 with TRBJ1-1, with D unclear. Trimming removed 1 base from V and 3 bases from J, with 9 bases in between. Germline CDR1 is SNHLY and CDR2 is FYNNEI. The CDR3 totals 14 residues. The CDR3 DNA reads as TGTGCCAGCAGTGAAGTGGGATGGGACACTGAAGCTTTCTTT. This translates into CASSEVGWDTEAFF.

The V and J genes are TRBV7-2 and TRBJ2-2, with D hard to call. Trimming took off 5 bases at V and 3 bases at J, with 13 bases between the two ends. Per the germline V gene, CDR1 is SGHTA and CDR2 is FQGNSA. This CDR3 is 15 amino acids long. CDR3 in DNA: TGTGCCAGCAGCCCCGCGATCCTGGACACCGGGGAGCTGTTTTTT. It codes for CASSPAILDTGELFF.

The chain is built from TRBV7-2 and TRBJ2-7, with 13 nucleotides matching TRBD2. The germline V gene has CDR1 SGHTA and CDR2 FQGNSA. This CDR3 spans 17 amino acids. Trimming at V came to 1 base and at J to 7 bases, leaving 10 bases not matched to a gene. The CDR3: CASSLGRRTSGSREQYF. CDR3 DNA sequence: TGTGCCAGCAGCTTAGGACGAAGGACTAGCGGGAGTAGGGAGCAGTACTTC.

V gene TRBV28 combines with J gene TRBJ2-7; D is uncertain. Trimming shortened V by 3 bases and J by 3 bases, and 12 bases separated the two germline ends. Germline CDR1 MDHEN, CDR2 SYDVKM. The CDR3 sequence is 14 residues long. The CDR3, as DNA: TGTGCCAGCAGTTTGGGTGTTGGCGGCTACGAGCAGTACTTC. Protein sequence: CASSLGVGGYEQYF.

The chain is built from TRBV7-3 and TRBJ1-2; 8 positions agree with TRBD1. Germline CDR1 and CDR2: SGHTA and FQGTGA. The CDR3 covers 13 residues. Germline trimming cut 5 bases from V and 3 bases from J; bases unmatched to any gene: 2. The CDR3 here is CASSMDRDYGYTF. The CDR3 region has the DNA TGTGCCAGCAGCATGGACAGGGACTATGGCTACACCTTC.

The chain recombines TRBV3-1 (or the pseudogene TRBV3-2) with TRBJ1-1; 7 nucleotides agree with TRBD1. The CDR3 has 17 amino acids. The V segment lost 1 base and the J segment 4 bases; nucleotides outside the gene matches: 12. Germline values: CDR1 LGHDT, CDR2 YNNKEL (reference sequence). This CDR3 is CASSQGPGGPGGTEAFF. DNA for the CDR3: TGTGCCAGCAGCCAAGGGCCCGGGGGTCCAGGGGGCACTGAAGCTTTCTTT.

This chain uses TRBV27 with TRBJ2-1; tentatively, D is TRBD2 (5 bases). The germline V and J ends were trimmed by 6 bases and 3 bases, with 9 bases remaining between them. Germline V gives CDR1 MNHEY, CDR2 SMNVEV (reference sequence). This CDR3 is built from 13 residues. The CDR3 region has the DNA TGTGCCAGCAGGCAGCGGATCTACAATGAGCAGTTCTTC. This codes for CASRQRIYNEQFF.

This chain links TRBV28 with TRBJ2-7; possibly TRBD1 for D (5 bases). This CDR3 has 11 residues. V lost 4 bases and J 5 bases, leaving 6 bases between the germline ends. Per the germline V gene, CDR1 is MDHEN and CDR2 is SYDVKM. Here the CDR3 DNA reads TGTGCCAGCAGTTCAGGGAACGAGCAGTACTTC. Translated: CASSSGNEQYF. The variable domain in full, completed from reference TRBV28 and TRBJ2-7, reads DVKVTQSSRYLVKRTGEKVFLECVQDMDHENMFWYRQDPGLGLRLIYFSYDVKMKEKGDIPEGYSVSREKKERFSLILESASTNQTSMYLCASSSGNEQYFGPGTRLTVT.

This clone has just one count. The chain has TRBV25-1 and TRBJ2-3; D is perhaps TRBD2 (5 bases). The CDR3 extends over 12 amino acids. The germline V and J ends were trimmed by 8 bases and 8 bases, with 14 bases remaining between them. Per the germline V gene, CDR1 is MGHDK and CDR2 is SYGVNS. The CDR3 protein is CASWSGKGTQYF. The CDR3 coding sequence is TGTGCCAGCTGGAGCGGTAAAGGTACGCAGTATTTT.

In its sample, this clone was seen many times. The chain couples TRBV7-9 to TRBJ2-2, with D possibly being TRBD2 (6 bases). The V gene's germline CDR1 is SEHNR and CDR2 FQNEAQ (reference sequence). This CDR3 region has 14 residues. Trimming cost V 5 bases and J 9 bases, with 16 bases left between them. The CDR3 here is CASSRLGGNRELFF. CDR3 bases: TGTGCCAGCAGCCGACTAGGCGGCAACCGGGAGCTGTTTTTT.

The chain has TRBV28 and TRBJ1-4, with D perhaps TRBD1 (5 bases). The V end was cut by 2 bases, the J end by 8 bases, with 24 bases between. The CDR3 consists of 18 residues. The germline V gene has CDR1 MDHEN and CDR2 SYDVKM. The CDR3 is CASSLPRPGPPGGEKLFF. CDR3 bases: TGTGCCAGCAGTTTACCCCGCCCAGGGCCTCCCGGGGGAGAAAAACTGTTTTTT.